The 8 T cell receptor beta chains reported below all come from one sample, sequenced in a study of blood T cells in healthy people across ages. A second PCR of about 6 to 12 cycles used a sample-barcoded 5' primer and a J-beta primer mix. TCRdb passed the 5' RACE reads through MiXCR, listing each CDR3 protein once. The table has hundreds of thousands of distinct CDR3 sequences, more than 55% seen once; the top ten hold approximately 24%. The sequenced sample consisted of blood. The receptors derive from a man aged 35 to 55 in good health.

This clonotype was counted a single time. V and J are TRBV20-1 and TRBJ2-1; 8 nucleotides agree with TRBD2. The CDR3 contains 16 residues. Per the germline V gene, CDR1 is DFQATT and CDR2 is SNEGSKA (reference sequence). Germline trimming cut 5 bases from V and 7 bases from J; bases unmatched to any gene: 16. As DNA, the CDR3 is TGCAGTGCTGATAGTACGGGGGGGCCGTCAGGGAATGAGCAGTTCTTC. Protein product: CSADSTGGPSGNEQFF.

The chain uses TRBV11-2 and TRBJ2-4; weak D call: TRBD2 (6 bases). The end of the DNA fits TRBJ2-5 better, so the J call may be wrong. This CDR3 contains 23 residues. From germline, CDR1 is SGHAT and CDR2 FQNNGV. CDR3 in amino acids: CASSSKGLKRVDPRVRGQETQYF. CDR3 in DNA: TGTGCCAGCAGCTCCAAGGGGTTGAAGCGGGTTGACCCCAGGGTTCGGGGCCAAGAGACCCAGTACTTC.

The gene calls are TRBV4-1 and TRBJ2-7; D might be TRBD1 (6 bases). This CDR3 comprises 15 residues. Germline V gene data show CDR1 as MGHRA and CDR2 as YSYEKL. The V and J ends lost 0 bases and 2 bases respectively, with 11 bases between them. The CDR3 bases are TGCGCCAGCAGCCAAGAGGACAGAGACCCCTACGAGCAGTACTTC. Translation: CASSQEDRDPYEQYF.

This clonotype was counted between two and nine times. This chain uses TRBV12-3 or TRBV12-4 with TRBJ2-5; TRBD2 agrees at 9 bases. Trimming at V came to 5 bases and at J to 1 base, leaving 8 bases not matched to a gene. This CDR3 comprises 16 residues. This CDR3 reads CASSLRLAEVQETQYF. The CDR3 region has the DNA TGTGCCAGCAGTCTCCGACTAGCGGAAGTCCAAGAGACCCAGTACTTC.

This clonotype was counted a few times. The chain carries TRBV12-3 or TRBV12-4 and TRBJ2-4; maybe TRBD2 (6 bases). With 5 bases removed from V and 4 bases from J, the gap between germline ends came to 9 bases. This CDR3 comprises 13 residues. CDR3 coding DNA: TGTGCCAGCAGTCCCGGACTAAAAAACATTCAGTACTTC. This gives the protein CASSPGLKNIQYF.

This rearrangement joins TRBV28 to TRBJ2-7; 8 nucleotides agree with TRBD2. This CDR3 comprises 15 residues. Germline CDR1 is MDHEN and CDR2 is SYDVKM. After removal of 6 bases from V and 3 bases from J, the junction contained 10 bases not matched to a gene. CDR3 sequence (DNA): TGTGCCAGCAGACCGCGGGGGGCCAAGAGCTACGAGCAGTACTTC. It yields the protein CASRPRGAKSYEQYF. Full variable domain (rest looked up from reference TRBV28 and TRBJ2-7): DVKVTQSSRYLVKRTGEKVFLECVQDMDHENMFWYRQDPGLGLRLIYFSYDVKMKEKGDIPEGYSVSREKKERFSLILESASTNQTSMYLCASRPRGAKSYEQYFGPGTRLTVT.

This clonotype has only a few counts. The genes are TRBV6-4 and TRBJ1-4, with D tentatively TRBD1 (5 bases). V was clipped by 4 bases and J by 8 bases, with 17 bases between them. The CDR3 is 15 residues long. Looked up from germline, CDR1 is MRHNA and CDR2 is SNTAGT. Written as DNA, the CDR3 is TGTGCCAGCAGTGCCGACAGCCTACCAGGGGAAAAACTGTTTTTT. Translation gives CASSADSLPGEKLFF.

The V and J genes are TRBV29-1 and TRBJ2-5, with D possibly matching TRBD1 (5 bases). The J call may not be correct, given that the DNA end is closer to TRBJ2-7. This CDR3 comprises 13 residues. Per germline, CDR1 SQVTM and CDR2 ANQGSEA. CDR3 DNA sequence: TGCAGCGTTGTGGGGCCCGAAGCCTACGAGCAGTACTTC. It is translated as CSVVGPEAYEQYF.